The clone carrying this TCR beta chain was detected only a few times. Its specificity is not known. The sample is drawn from a study of T cell clonotyping in hematopoietic cell transplantation. Whole-study results and caveats: After transplant, recipient diversity fell while pathologically expanded clonotypes grew through day 180. Graft donor and pretransplant recipient Inverse Simpson Index values predicted broader posttransplant TCR diversity.

CDR1 is SNHLY, CDR2 FYNNEI, per germline. V was trimmed by 1 base and J by 6 bases, leaving 7 bases between them. The CDR3 totals 13 residues. The assay was immunoSEQ multiplex PCR, and TCRdb's table has in-frame clones only and misses some. This table holds fewer than 20,000 clones, 70% to 75% found once. This TCR derives from a woman aged 55-70 years in good health. Some clones in this sample may be carry-over from other donors' samples. Sequenced material: peripheral blood mononuclear cells. J is TRBJ1-5 and V is TRBV2; D remains unclear. Here the CDR3 DNA reads TGTGCCAGCAGTGAAGGTAGAATTCAGCCCCAGCATTTT. It encodes CASSEGRIQPQHF.